This T cell receptor beta chain was sequenced during a study of T-cell memory formation after mild COVID-19. Study observations and caveats: Mainly in CM and EM were contracting CD4+ clones; CD8+ were in EMRA.

TCR alpha and TCR beta cDNA libraries with sample barcodes and UMIs came from 5'RACE using constant-segment primers. TCRdb re-called the 5' RACE reads with MiXCR, one entry per CDR3 protein. The data show 530,000 or so distinct CDR3 sequences, 15% to 20% seen once. The table lists this clonotype with a few counts. Its cognate antigen is unknown. The CDR3 length is 13 residues. Germline-derived CDR1 and CDR2 are SGHRS and YFSETQ. V shed 6 bases and J shed 7 bases, with 14 bases lying between them. This TCR came from an adult woman who had mild COVID-19 (a few samples of this study predate the infection). Cell type and time point are not known. Sequencing was done on a sample of PBMCs or a T cell subset sorted from them (not recorded which). The chain carries TRBV5-1 and TRBJ2-1; weak D call: TRBD2 (5 bases). CDR3 sequence: CASTHGRGNEQFF. The CDR3, as DNA: TGCGCCAGCACACATGGACGAGGGAATGAGCAGTTCTTC.